This entry is about one TCR beta chain. In this sample, this clonotype turned up many times. The antigen this receptor binds is unknown. Base-call qualities are not available, and no considerably larger clone is one nucleotide away. The library was built by means of RT-PCR. The sample was run on an Illumina MiSeq. In-frame beta chains were kept once TCRdb had trimmed the public reads at Q25 with fastp and called clones with MiXCR. A single entry per CDR3 protein holds the most common genes and DNA from its merged rows. For this sample the table gives about 680,000 distinct CDR3 sequences, of which 12% to 15% were detected only once. The ten largest clones capture roughly 4% of the sample. This specimen belongs to a study (dated by TCRdb to about 2016). The germline V gene supplies CDR1 SGHTA and CDR2 FQGNSA. The CDR3 runs 15 amino acids, cysteine and phenylalanine included. The entry retains the CDR3 DNA only, 45 bases that are in frame from base 1. V lost 2 bases and J lost 0 bases; the stretch between them is 10 bases long.

The chain employs TRBV7-2 and TRBJ1-2; the D gene is perhaps TRBD1, on 5 matching bases. The clonotype originates from a female donor in good health, serving as a healthy control. Sequencing used memory CD4+ T cells from blood. The CDR3: CASSLTQGANYGYTF. The DNA sequence is as follows: TGTGCCAGCAGCTTAACCCAGGGAGCTAACTATGGCTACACCTTC.